These T cell receptor beta chains were read from a single sample in a study of patients and donors after allogeneic stem cell transplantation. TCRdb redid the calling of the RT-PCR reads with MiXCR, one entry per CDR3 protein. Among approximately 410,000 distinct CDR3 sequences listed, around 16% were seen once. Material for sequencing was blood, either unsorted or a sorted T cell fraction (not recorded which). These receptor sequences come from a human donor who was either an allogeneic HSCT recipient or a stem cell or donor lymphocyte infusion donor (not recorded which). It is not recorded whose cells these are; they may come from a transplant donor. CDR3s include the opening cysteine and the closing phenylalanine or tryptophan. Fields, in order: J gene, D gene, clone size, V gene, CDR3 protein, CDR3 DNA. A D gene is named only where the DNA matches it firmly. Clone size is shown for a subset of rows, as once, few, many or a class of expanded clone.

>TRBJ1-2|.|few|TRBV12-3/TRBV12-4
CASSLVVGNYGYTF
TGTGCCAGCAGTTTAGTTGTAGGAAACTATGGCTACACCTTC
>TRBJ1-3|TRBD1|.|TRBV20-1
CSARDRGQDGNTIYF
TGCAGTGCTAGAGACAGGGGGCAGGATGGAAACACCATATATTTT
>TRBJ2-1|TRBD2|.|TRBV6-6
CATTGTTNNEQFF
TGTGCCACAACCGGGACTACAAACAATGAGCAGTTCTTC
>TRBJ2-3|.|medium-sized|TRBV7-2
CASSALSGRQYF
TGTGCCAGCAGCGCCTTATCCGGGAGGCAGTATTTT
>TRBJ2-1|.|few|TRBV7-9
CASSLASGGEQFF
TGTGCCAGCAGCTTAGCATCTGGGGGCGAGCAGTTCTTC
>TRBJ2-1|TRBD2|.|TRBV5-1
CASSLGFAGGYNEQFF
TGCGCCAGCAGCTTGGGATTTGCGGGAGGCTACAATGAGCAGTTCTTC
>TRBJ1-1|.|many|TRBV12-3/TRBV12-4
CASSLSTGTEAFF
TGTGCCAGCAGTTTGTCGACCGGGACTGAAGCTTTCTTT
>TRBJ1-1|.|.|TRBV4-1
CASSHVRGRSGKMNTEAFF
TGCGCCAGCAGCCACGTTAGGGGACGTTCAGGGAAGATGAACACTGAAGCTTTCTTT
>TRBJ1-3|.|.|TRBV18
CASRQVGTLGNTIYF
TGTGCCAGCAGACAGGTCGGGACATTAGGAAACACCATATATTTT
>TRBJ1-5|TRBD1|.|TRBV2
CASRAGQGRQGQPQHF
TGTGCCAGCAGGGCCGGACAGGGAAGACAGGGTCAGCCCCAGCATTTT
>TRBJ1-4|TRBD1|few|TRBV20-1
CSAGRDSNEKLFF
TGCAGTGCTGGCCGGGACAGCAATGAAAAACTGTTTTTT
>TRBJ2-2|TRBD2|.|TRBV4-1
CASSPGLAGVVGELFF
TGCGCCAGCAGCCCCGGACTAGCGGGAGTAGTCGGGGAGCTGTTTTTT
>TRBJ1-1|TRBD1|few|TRBV10-3
CAIRDRGPGTEAFF
TGTGCCATCAGGGACAGGGGCCCGGGGACTGAAGCTTTCTTT
>TRBJ2-7|.|few|TRBV7-9
CASSLSAAQPTYEQYF
TGTGCCAGCAGCTTAAGCGCAGCTCAGCCTACCTACGAGCAGTACTTC
>TRBJ2-1|.|.|TRBV27
CASSDRGPNSYNEQFF
TGTGCCAGCAGTGATCGGGGTCCGAACTCTTACAATGAGCAGTTCTTC
>TRBJ1-2|.|few|TRBV29-1
CSVEGRTANYGYTF
TGCAGCGTTGAAGGAAGGACAGCTAACTATGGCTACACCTTC
>TRBJ1-1|.|few|TRBV10-3
CAISAFRETEAFF
TGTGCCATCAGTGCTTTCAGGGAGACTGAAGCTTTCTTT
>TRBJ2-7|.|few|TRBV5-5
CASRRAGAGEQYF
TGTGCCAGCCGGAGGGCAGGGGCTGGCGAGCAGTACTTC
>TRBJ2-4|TRBD2|.|TRBV13
CASSFRGGGSAKNIQYF
TGTGCCAGCAGCTTCCGGGGCGGGGGTTCAGCCAAAAACATTCAGTACTTC
>TRBJ2-1|.|few|TRBV2
CASTFGLPYNEQFF
TGTGCCAGCACTTTTGGGCTCCCTTACAATGAGCAGTTCTTC
>TRBJ2-7|.|.|TRBV5-1
CASSLVGRAGDEQYF
TGCGCCAGCAGCTTGGTTGGCCGGGCTGGGGACGAGCAGTACTTC
>TRBJ2-7|.|few|TRBV6-1
CASSEWGTLPTYEQYF
TGTGCCAGCAGTGAATGGGGGACCCTCCCCACCTACGAGCAGTACTTC
>TRBJ2-1|TRBD2|.|TRBV7-3
CASSSVSGRAGNEQFF
TGTGCCAGCAGCTCCGTGAGCGGGAGGGCCGGGAATGAGCAGTTCTTC
>TRBJ1-4|TRBD1|.|TRBV9
CASSVQGATNEKLFF
TGTGCCAGCAGCGTACAGGGGGCCACTAATGAAAAACTGTTTTTT
>TRBJ2-1|.|few|TRBV24-1
CATSDRRVNEQFF
TGTGCCACCAGTGACCGTCGGGTCAATGAGCAGTTCTTC
>TRBJ1-2|.|few|TRBV19
CASSIVVDGYTF
TGTGCCAGTAGTATAGTGGTGGATGGCTACACCTTC
>TRBJ2-7|TRBD1|few|TRBV5-1
CASSFRDRVSYEQYF
TGCGCCAGCAGCTTCCGGGACAGGGTCTCCTACGAGCAGTACTTC
>TRBJ2-2|.|.|TRBV5-1
CASSYVDGRGELFF
TGCGCCAGCAGCTACGTGGACGGCCGGGGGGAGCTGTTTTTT
>TRBJ2-7|.|.|TRBV11-1
CASSLGRDRQLLRDEQYF
TGTGCCAGCAGCTTAGGACGGGATCGACAGCTCCTCAGGGACGAGCAGTACTTC
>TRBJ1-5|.|.|TRBV12-3/TRBV12-4
CASSFSLGDNNQPQHF
TGTGCCAGCAGTTTTAGTTTAGGGGACAATAATCAGCCCCAGCATTTT
>TRBJ2-1|.|.|TRBV28
CASSLWAAGDNEQFF
TGTGCCAGCAGTTTATGGGCGGCAGGGGATAATGAGCAGTTCTTC
>TRBJ2-7|TRBD2|.|TRBV18
CASSHGTTGSSYEQYF
TGTGCCAGCTCCCATGGGACTACCGGCTCCTCCTACGAGCAGTACTTC
>TRBJ2-1|.|.|TRBV30
CAWSDREQQFF
TGTGCCTGGTCAGACCGGGAGCAGCAGTTCTTC
>TRBJ2-2|TRBD2|.|TRBV29-1
CSAGPSGRPKTGELFF
TGCAGCGCTGGCCCTAGCGGGAGACCCAAAACCGGGGAGCTGTTTTTT
>TRBJ1-2|.|.|TRBV5-1
CASSADGKSYGYTF
TGCGCCAGCAGCGCGGACGGAAAATCCTATGGCTACACCTTC
>TRBJ2-7|.|many|TRBV12-3/TRBV12-4
CASTTRQPSSYEQYF
TGTGCCAGCACCACCCGACAGCCGAGCTCCTACGAGCAGTACTTC
>TRBJ2-7|.|few|TRBV19
CASDLYREEQYF
TGTGCCAGTGATCTATACAGGGAAGAGCAGTACTTC
>TRBJ1-4|.|few|TRBV5-1
CASSSGGSLNEKLFF
TGCGCCAGCAGCTCTGGAGGGAGTCTAAATGAAAAACTGTTTTTT
>TRBJ1-3|.|few|TRBV4-3
CASSQESGPGNTIYF
TGCGCCAGCAGCCAAGAATCAGGTCCTGGAAACACCATATATTTT
>TRBJ1-1|TRBD1|many|TRBV5-1
CASSLPGQGASTEAFF
TGCGCCAGCAGCTTACCTGGACAGGGGGCCAGCACTGAAGCTTTCTTT